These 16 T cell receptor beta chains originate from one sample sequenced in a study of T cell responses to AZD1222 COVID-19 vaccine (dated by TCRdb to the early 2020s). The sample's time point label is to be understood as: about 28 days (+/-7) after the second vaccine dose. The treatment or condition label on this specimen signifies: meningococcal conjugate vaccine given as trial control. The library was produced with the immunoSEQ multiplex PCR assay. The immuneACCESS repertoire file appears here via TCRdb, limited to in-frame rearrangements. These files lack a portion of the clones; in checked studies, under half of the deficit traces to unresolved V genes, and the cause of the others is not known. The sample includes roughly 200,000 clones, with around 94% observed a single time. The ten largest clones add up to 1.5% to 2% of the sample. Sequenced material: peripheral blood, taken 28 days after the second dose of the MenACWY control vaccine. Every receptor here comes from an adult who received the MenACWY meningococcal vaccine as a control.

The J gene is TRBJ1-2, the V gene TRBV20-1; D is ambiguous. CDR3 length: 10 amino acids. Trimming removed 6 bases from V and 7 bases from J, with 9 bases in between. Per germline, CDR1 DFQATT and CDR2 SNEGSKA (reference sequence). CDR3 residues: CSARLTGYTF. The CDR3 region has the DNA TGCAGTGCAAGGTTGACTGGCTACACCTTC.

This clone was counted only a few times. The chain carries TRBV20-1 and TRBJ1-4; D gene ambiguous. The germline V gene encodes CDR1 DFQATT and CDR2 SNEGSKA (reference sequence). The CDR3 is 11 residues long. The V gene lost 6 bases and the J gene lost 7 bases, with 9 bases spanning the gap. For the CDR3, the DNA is TGCAGTGCCCAAGATGGTGAAAAACTGTTTTTT. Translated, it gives CSAQDGEKLFF.

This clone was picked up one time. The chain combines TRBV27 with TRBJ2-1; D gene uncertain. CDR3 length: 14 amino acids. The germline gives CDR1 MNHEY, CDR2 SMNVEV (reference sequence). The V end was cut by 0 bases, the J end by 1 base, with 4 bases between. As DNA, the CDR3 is TGTGCCAGCAGTTTATCGGAGTCCTACAATGAGCAGTTCTTC. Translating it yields CASSLSESYNEQFF.

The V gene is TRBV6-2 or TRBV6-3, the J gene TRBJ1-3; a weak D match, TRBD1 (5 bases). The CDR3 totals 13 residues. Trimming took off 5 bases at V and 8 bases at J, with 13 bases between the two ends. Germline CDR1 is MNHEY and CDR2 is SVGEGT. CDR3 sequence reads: CASSRTITDTIYF. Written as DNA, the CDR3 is TGTGCCAGCAGTCGGACAATCACAGACACCATATATTTT.

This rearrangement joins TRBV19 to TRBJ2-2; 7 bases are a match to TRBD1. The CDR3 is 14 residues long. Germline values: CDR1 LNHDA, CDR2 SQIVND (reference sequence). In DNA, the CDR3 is TGTGTCACGAGGGGGCGGACGAACACCGGGGAGCTGTTTTTT. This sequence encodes CVTRGRTNTGELFF.

The DNA for the CDR3 is TGTGCCAGCAGCCCTCGGACTAGCTACGAGCAGTACTTC. Encoded protein: CASSPRTSYEQYF. This rearrangement joins TRBV5-6 to TRBJ2-7; the match to TRBD2 covers 7 bases. The length of the CDR3 is 13 residues. V was clipped by 4 bases and J by 3 bases; unmatched bases: 4. The germline CDR1 and CDR2 sequences are SGHDT and YYEEEE.

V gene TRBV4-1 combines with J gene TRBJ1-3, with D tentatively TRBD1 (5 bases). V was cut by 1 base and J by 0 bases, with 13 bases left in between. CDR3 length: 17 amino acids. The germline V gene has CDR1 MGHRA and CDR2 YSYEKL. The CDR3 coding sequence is TGCGCCAGCAGCCAAGGAATCGGGGGATTCTCTGGAAACACCATATATTTT. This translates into CASSQGIGGFSGNTIYF.

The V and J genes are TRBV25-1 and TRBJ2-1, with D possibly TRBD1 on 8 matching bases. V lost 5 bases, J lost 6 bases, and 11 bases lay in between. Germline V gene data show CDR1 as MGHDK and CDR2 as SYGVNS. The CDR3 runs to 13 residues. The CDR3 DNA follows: TGTGCCAGCAGTTACAGGGGGGGCAATGAGCAGTTCTTC. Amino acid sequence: CASSYRGGNEQFF.

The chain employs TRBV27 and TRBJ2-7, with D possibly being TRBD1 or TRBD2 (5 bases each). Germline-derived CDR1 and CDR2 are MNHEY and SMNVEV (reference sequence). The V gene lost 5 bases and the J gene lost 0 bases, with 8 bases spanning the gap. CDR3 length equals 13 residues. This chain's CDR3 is CASSRGSSYEQYF. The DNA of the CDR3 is TGTGCCAGCAGTCGGGGCAGCTCCTACGAGCAGTACTTC.

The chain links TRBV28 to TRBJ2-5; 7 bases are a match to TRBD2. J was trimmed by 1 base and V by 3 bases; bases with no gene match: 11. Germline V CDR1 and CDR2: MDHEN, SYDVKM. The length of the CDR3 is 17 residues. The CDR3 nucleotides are TGTGCCAGCAGTTTTTTCGACAGCGGGGTTACCCAAGAGACCCAGTACTTC. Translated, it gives CASSFFDSGVTQETQYF.

The CDR3 loop is CASIPSGDRPYEEQYF. CDR3 coding DNA: TGTGCCAGCATACCCTCCGGGGACAGACCCTACGAAGAGCAGTACTTC. The V gene is TRBV27, the J gene TRBJ2-7; 7 bases line up with TRBD1. The junction had 19 bases not matched to a gene; V was cut back by 7 bases and J by 7 bases. Germline V lookup: CDR1 MNHEY, CDR2 SMNVEV (reference sequence). The CDR3 spans 16 residues.

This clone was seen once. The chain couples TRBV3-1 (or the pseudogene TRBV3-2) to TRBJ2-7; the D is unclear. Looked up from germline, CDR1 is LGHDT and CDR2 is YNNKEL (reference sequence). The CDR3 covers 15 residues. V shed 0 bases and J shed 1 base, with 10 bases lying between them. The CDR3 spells CASSQDLDSSYEQYF. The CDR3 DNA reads TGTGCCAGCAGCCAAGATCTTGATAGTTCCTACGAGCAGTACTTC.

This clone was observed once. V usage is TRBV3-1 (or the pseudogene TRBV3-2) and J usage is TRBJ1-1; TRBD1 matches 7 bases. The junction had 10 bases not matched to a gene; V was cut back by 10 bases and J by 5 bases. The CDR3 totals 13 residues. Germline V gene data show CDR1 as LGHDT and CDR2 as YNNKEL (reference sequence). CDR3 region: CATLGQAGTEAFF. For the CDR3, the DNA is TGTGCCACTCTCGGACAGGCGGGTACTGAAGCTTTCTTT.

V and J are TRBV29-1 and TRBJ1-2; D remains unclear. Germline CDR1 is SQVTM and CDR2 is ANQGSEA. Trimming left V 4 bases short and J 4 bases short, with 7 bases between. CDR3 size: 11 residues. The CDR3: CSVGNFYGYTF. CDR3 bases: TGCAGCGTTGGCAATTTCTATGGCTACACCTTC.

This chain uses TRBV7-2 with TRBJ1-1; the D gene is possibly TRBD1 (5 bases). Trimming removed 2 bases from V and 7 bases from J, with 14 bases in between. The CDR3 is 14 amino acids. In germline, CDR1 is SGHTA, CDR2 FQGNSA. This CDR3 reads CASSLRQSSHEAFF. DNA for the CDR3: TGTGCCAGCAGCTTACGACAGAGTTCACATGAAGCTTTCTTT.

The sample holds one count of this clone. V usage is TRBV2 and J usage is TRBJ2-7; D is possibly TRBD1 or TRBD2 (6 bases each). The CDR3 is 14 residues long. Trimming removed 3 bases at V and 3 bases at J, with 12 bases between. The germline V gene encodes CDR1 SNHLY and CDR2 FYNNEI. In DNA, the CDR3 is TGTGCCAGCAGTGATGGAGGGGGGTTCTACGAGCAGTACTTC. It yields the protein CASSDGGGFYEQYF.